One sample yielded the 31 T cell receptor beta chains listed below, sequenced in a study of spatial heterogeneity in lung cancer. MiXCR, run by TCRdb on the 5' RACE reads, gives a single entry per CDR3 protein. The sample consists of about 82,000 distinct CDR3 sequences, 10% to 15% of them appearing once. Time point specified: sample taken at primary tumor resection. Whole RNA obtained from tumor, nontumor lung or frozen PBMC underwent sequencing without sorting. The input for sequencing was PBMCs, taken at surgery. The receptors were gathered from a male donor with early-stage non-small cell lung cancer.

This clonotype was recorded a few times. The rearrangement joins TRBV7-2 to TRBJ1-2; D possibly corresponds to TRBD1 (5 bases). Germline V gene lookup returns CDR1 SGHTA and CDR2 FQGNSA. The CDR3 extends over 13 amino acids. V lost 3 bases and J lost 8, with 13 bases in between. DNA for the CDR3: TGTGCCAGCAGCTTGGGGGTTAATCAAGGCTACACCTTC. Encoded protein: CASSLGVNQGYTF.

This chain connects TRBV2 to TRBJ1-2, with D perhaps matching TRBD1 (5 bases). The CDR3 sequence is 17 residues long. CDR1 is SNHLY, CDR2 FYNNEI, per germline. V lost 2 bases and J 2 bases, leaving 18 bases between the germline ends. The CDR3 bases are TGTGCCAGCAGTGAACAGGGCAGCCGGAATTTGAACTATGGCTACACCTTC. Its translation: CASSEQGSRNLNYGYTF.

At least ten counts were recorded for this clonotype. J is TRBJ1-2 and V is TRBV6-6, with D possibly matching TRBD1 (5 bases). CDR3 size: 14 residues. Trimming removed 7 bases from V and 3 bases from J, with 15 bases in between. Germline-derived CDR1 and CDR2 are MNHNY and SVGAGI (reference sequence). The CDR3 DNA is TGTGCCAGCAAGGGTAAAGGGGAGCACTATGGCTACACCTTC. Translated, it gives CASKGKGEHYGYTF.

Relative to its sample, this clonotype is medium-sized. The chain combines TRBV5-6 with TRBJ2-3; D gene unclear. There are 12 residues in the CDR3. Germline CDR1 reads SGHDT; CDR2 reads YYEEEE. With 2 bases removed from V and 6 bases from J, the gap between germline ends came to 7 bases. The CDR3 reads CASSLISDTQYF. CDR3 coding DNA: TGTGCCAGCAGCTTAATCTCGGATACGCAGTATTTT.

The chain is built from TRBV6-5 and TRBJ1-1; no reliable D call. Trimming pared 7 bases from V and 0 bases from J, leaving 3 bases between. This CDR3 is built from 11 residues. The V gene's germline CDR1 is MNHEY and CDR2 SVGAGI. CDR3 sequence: CASKVNTEAFF. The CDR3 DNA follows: TGTGCCAGCAAGGTGAACACTGAAGCTTTCTTT.

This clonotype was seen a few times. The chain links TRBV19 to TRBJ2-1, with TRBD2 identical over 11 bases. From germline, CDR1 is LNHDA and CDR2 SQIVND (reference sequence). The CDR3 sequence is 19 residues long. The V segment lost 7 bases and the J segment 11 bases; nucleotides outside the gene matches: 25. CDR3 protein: CASTPRGQWGTSGHWKQFF. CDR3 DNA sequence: TGTGCCAGTACCCCCCGTGGGCAGTGGGGGACTAGCGGTCATTGGAAGCAGTTCTTC. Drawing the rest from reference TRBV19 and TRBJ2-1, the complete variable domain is DGGITQSPKYLFRKEGQNVTLSCEQNLNHDAMYWYRQDPGQGLRLIYYSQIVNDFQKGDIAEGYSVSREKKESFPLTVTSAQKNPTAFYLCASTPRGQWGTSGHWKQFFGPGTRLTVL.

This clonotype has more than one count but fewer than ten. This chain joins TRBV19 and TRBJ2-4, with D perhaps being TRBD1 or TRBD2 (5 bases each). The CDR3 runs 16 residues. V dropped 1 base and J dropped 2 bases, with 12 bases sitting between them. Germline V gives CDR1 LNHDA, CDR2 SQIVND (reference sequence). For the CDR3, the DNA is TGTGCCAGTAGTATAGTGACGGGGCCAACCAAAAACATTCAGTACTTC. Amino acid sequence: CASSIVTGPTKNIQYF.

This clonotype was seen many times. The CDR3 is CASSPGGTQGEQYF. In DNA, the CDR3 is TGTGCCAGCAGCCCCGGGGGGACGCAAGGCGAGCAGTACTTC. The J gene is TRBJ2-7, the V gene TRBV11-1; 7 bases are shared with TRBD2. This CDR3 has 14 residues. J lost 6 bases, V lost 5 bases, and 10 bases had no gene match. Germline CDR1 and CDR2: SGHAT and FQDESV (reference sequence).

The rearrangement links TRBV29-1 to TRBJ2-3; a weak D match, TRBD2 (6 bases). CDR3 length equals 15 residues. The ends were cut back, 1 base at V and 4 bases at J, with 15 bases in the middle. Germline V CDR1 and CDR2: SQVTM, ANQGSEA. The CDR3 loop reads CSVEGDPGGSDTQYF. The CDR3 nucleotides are TGCAGCGTTGAAGGGGACCCAGGAGGGTCAGATACGCAGTATTTT.

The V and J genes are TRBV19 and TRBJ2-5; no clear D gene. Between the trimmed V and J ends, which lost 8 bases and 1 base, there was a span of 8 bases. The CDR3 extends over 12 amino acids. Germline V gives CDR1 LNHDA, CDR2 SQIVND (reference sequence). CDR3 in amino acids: CASGRLQETQYF. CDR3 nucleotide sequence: TGTGCCAGTGGCAGGCTCCAAGAGACCCAGTACTTC.

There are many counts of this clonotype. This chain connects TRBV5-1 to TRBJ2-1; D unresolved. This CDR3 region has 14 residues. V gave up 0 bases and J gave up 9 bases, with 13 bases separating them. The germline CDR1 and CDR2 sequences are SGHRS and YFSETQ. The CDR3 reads CASSLEDRSGEQFF. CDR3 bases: TGCGCCAGCAGCTTGGAGGATAGATCTGGTGAGCAGTTCTTC.

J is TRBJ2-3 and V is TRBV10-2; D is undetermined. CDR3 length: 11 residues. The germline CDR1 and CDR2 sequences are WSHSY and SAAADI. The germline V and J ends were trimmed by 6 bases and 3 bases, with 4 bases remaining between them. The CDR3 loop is CASRFTDTQYF. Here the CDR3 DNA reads TGCGCCAGCAGGTTTACAGATACGCAGTATTTT.

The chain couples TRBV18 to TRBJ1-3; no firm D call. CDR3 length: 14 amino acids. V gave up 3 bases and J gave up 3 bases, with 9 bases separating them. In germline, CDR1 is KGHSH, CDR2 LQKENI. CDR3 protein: CASSPPGGGNTIYF. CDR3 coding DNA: TGTGCCAGCTCACCCCCGGGAGGTGGAAACACCATATATTTT.

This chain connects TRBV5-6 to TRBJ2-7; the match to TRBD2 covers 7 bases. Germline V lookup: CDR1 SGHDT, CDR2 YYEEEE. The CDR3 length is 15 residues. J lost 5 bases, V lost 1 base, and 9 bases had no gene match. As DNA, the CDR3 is TGTGCCAGCAGCTTGTTGGGGGGGGGTATAAACGAGCAGTACTTC. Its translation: CASSLLGGGINEQYF.

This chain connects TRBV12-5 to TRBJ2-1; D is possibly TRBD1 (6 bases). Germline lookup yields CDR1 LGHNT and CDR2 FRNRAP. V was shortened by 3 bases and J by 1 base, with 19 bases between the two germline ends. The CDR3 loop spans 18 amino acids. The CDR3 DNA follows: TGTGCTAGTGGTTTCTCCACCACCCAGGGGAGATCCTACAATGAGCAGTTCTTC. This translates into CASGFSTTQGRSYNEQFF.

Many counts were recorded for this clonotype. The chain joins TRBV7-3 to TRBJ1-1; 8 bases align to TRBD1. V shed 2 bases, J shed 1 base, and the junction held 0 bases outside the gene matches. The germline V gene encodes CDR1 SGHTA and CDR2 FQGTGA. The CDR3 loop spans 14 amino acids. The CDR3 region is CASSLQGANTEAFF. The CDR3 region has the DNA TGTGCCAGCAGCTTACAGGGGGCGAACACTGAAGCTTTCTTT.

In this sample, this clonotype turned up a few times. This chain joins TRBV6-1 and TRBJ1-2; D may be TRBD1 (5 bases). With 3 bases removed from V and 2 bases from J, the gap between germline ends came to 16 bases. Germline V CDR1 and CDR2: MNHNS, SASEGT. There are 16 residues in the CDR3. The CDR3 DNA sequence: TGTGCCAGCAGTGATTCCGGGGGGAGCGGAAACTATGGCTACACCTTC. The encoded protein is CASSDSGGSGNYGYTF.

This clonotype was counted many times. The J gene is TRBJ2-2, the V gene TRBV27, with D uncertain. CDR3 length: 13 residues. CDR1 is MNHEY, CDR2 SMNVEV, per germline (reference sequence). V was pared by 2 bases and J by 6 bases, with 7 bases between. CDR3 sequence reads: CASSLISAGELFF. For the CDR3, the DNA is TGTGCCAGCAGTTTAATAAGCGCCGGGGAGCTGTTTTTT.

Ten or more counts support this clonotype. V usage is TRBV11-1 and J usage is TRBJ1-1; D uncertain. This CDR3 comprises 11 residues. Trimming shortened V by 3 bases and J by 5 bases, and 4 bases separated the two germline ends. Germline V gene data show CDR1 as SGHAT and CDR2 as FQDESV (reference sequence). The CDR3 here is CASSFRTEAFF. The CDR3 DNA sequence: TGTGCCAGCAGCTTTAGGACTGAAGCTTTCTTT. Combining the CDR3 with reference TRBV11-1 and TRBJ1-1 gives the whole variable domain EAEVAQSPRYKITEKSQAVAFWCDPISGHATLYWYRQILGQGPELLVQFQDESVVDDSQLPKDRFSAERLKGVDSTLKIQPAELGDSAMYLCASSFRTEAFFGQGTRLTVV.

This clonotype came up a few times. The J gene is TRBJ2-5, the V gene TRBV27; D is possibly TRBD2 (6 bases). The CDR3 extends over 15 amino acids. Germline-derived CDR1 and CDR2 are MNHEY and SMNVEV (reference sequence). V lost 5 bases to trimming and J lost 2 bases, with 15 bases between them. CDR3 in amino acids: CASSAMGTFQETQYF. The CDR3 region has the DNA TGTGCCAGCAGTGCAATGGGGACTTTTCAAGAGACCCAGTACTTC.

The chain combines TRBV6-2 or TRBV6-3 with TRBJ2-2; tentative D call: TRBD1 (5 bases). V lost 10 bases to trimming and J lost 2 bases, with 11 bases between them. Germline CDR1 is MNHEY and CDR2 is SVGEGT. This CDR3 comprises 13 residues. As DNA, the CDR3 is TGTGCCATCGGACACACAAACACCGGGGAGCTGTTTTTT. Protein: CAIGHTNTGELFF.

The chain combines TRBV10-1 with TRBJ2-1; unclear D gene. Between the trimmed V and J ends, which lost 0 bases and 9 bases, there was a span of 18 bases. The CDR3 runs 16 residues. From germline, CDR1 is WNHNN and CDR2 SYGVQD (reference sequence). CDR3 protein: CASSESVVARQSEQFF. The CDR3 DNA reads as TGCGCCAGCAGTGAGTCGGTAGTAGCCCGTCAAAGTGAGCAGTTCTTC.

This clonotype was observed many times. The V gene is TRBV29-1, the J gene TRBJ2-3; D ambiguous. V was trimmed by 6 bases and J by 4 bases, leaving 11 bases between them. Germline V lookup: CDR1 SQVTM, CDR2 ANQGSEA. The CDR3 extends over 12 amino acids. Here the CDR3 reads CSVTPPSDTQYF. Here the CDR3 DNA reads TGCAGCGTGACCCCCCCATCAGATACGCAGTATTTT.

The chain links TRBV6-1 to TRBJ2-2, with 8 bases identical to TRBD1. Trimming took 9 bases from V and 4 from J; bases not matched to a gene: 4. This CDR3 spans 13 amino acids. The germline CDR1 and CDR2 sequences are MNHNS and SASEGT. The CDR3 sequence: CASSGQGTGELFF. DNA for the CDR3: TGTGCCAGTTCCGGACAGGGCACCGGGGAGCTGTTTTTT.

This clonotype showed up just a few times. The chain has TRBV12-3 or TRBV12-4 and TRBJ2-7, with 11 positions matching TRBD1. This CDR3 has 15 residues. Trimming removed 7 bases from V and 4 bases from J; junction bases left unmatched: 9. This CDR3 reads CASTSRDRGMYEQYF. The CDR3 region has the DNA TGTGCCAGCACCTCCCGGGACAGGGGGATGTACGAGCAGTACTTC.

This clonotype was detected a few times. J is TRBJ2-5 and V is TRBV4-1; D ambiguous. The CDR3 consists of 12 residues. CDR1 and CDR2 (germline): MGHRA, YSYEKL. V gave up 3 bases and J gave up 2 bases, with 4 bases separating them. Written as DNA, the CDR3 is TGCGCCAGCAGCCAGGATCAAGAGACCCAGTACTTC. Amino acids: CASSQDQETQYF.

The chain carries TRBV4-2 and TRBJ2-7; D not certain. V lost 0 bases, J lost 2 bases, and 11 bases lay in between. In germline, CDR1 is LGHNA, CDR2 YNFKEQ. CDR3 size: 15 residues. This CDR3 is CASSQELDPAYEQYF. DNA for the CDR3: TGTGCCAGCAGCCAAGAGCTAGATCCCGCCTACGAGCAGTACTTC.

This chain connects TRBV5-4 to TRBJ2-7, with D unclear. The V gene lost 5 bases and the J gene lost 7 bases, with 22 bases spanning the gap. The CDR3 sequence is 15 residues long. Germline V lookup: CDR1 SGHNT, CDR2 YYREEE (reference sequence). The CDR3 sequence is CASSFFGSALREQYF. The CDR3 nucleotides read TGTGCCAGCAGTTTTTTTGGAAGCGCTCTAAGGGAGCAGTACTTC.

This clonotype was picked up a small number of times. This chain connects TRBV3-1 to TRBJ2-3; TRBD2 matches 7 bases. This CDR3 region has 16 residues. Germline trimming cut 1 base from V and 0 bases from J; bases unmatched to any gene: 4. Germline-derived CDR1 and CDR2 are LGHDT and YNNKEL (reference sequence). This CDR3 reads CASSQGSGVSTDTQYF. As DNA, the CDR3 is TGTGCCAGCAGCCAAGGCAGCGGGGTTAGCACAGATACGCAGTATTTT.

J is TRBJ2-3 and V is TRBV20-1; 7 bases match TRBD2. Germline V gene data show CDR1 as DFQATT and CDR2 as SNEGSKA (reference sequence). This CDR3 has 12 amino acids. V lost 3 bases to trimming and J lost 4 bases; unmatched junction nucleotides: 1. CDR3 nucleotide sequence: TGCAGTGCTAGTGGGGGGGCAGATACGCAGTATTTT. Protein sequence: CSASGGADTQYF.

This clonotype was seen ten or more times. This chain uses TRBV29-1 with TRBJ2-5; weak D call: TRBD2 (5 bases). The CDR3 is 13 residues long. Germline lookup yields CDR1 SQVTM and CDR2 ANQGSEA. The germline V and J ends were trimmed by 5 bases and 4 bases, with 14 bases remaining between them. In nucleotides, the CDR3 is TGCAGCGTTCTGAGAGACGAGGGAGAGACCCAGTACTTC. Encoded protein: CSVLRDEGETQYF.